A selection of T cell receptor beta chains follows, all from one sample in a study of control samples from healthy donors and cancer patients. Using immunoSEQ multiplex PCR, the repertoire was profiled, and TCRdb retains in-frame clones only, with some absent. Of about 55,000 clones detected, roughly 90% appear once; the ten largest clones hold 3% to 4%. Material for sequencing was blood. These receptors were obtained from a man aged 50 or older in good health. The CDR3 runs from the conserved cysteine through the conserved F or W. The order of the fields is V gene, D gene, J gene, clone size, CDR3 protein, CDR3 DNA. D genes are given only for firm matches. Size is stated for part of the rows, as once, few or many counts, or as a class when the clone is expanded.

TRBV3-1/TRBV3-2	TRBD1	TRBJ1-5	once	CASSPPGQGGQPQHF	TGTGCCAGCAGTCCCCCTGGACAGGGGGGTCAGCCCCAGCATTTT
TRBV29-1	TRBD2	TRBJ2-1	NA	CSVFGLAGQHSYNEQFF	TGCAGCGTCTTTGGACTAGCGGGACAGCACTCCTACAATGAGCAGTTCTTC
TRBV5-1	TRBD2	TRBJ2-4	once	CASSFSGRGENIQYF	TGCGCCAGCAGCTTTAGCGGGAGAGGCGAAAACATTCAGTACTTC
TRBV6-7	TRBD2	TRBJ2-7	NA	CASPGLLSGKVYEQYF	TGTGCCAGCCCAGGGCTGCTCAGCGGGAAAGTCTACGAGCAGTACTTC
TRBV2	TRBD2	TRBJ2-1	NA	CASSERREGGAEQFF	TGTGCCAGCAGTGAAAGGCGGGAGGGCGGCGCTGAGCAGTTCTTC
TRBV9	NA	TRBJ2-1	NA	CASSASTGTGSNEQFF	TGTGCCAGCAGCGCCAGCACCGGGACCGGCTCCAATGAGCAGTTCTTC
TRBV5-6	NA	TRBJ2-1	NA	CASSPWARNNEQFF	TGTGCCAGCAGCCCCTGGGCCAGAAACAATGAGCAGTTCTTC
TRBV4-2	NA	TRBJ1-1	NA	CASSQDTGRDTEAFF	TGTGCCAGCAGCCAAGATACCGGGAGGGACACTGAAGCTTTCTTT
TRBV29-1	TRBD2	TRBJ2-7	once	CSVEASGNPYEQYF	TGCAGCGTTGAGGCTAGCGGGAACCCCTACGAGCAGTACTTC
TRBV7-8	NA	TRBJ1-4	NA	CASSRGLSLSNEKLFF	TGTGCCAGCAGCCGGGGCCTATCACTTTCTAATGAAAAACTGTTTTTT
TRBV24-1	NA	TRBJ2-3	NA	CATSDWAGSYTQYF	TGTGCCACCAGTGATTGGGCAGGGTCTTATACGCAGTATTTT
TRBV27	TRBD1	TRBJ1-2	few	CASSLGTGGNYGYTF	TGTGCCAGCAGTTTAGGGACAGGGGGCAACTATGGCTACACCTTC
TRBV7-3	TRBD2	TRBJ2-3	NA	CASSLLAGGVGLDTDTQYF	TGTGCCAGCAGCTTACTAGCGGGAGGAGTGGGATTGGACACAGATACGCAGTATTTT